This T cell receptor beta chain was captured by sequencing in a study of cytomegalovirus exposure and HLA in healthy donors. The study, taken as a whole, reports: Most of the TCR beta V segments (in an earlier analysis) were productive either about 90% or about 30% of the time. In most subjects, TCR beta sequences reportedly gave accurate predictions of HLA-A and HLA-B alleles. Later work found most CMV-associated TCR beta chains apparently HLA-restricted. TCR beta chains numbering some 160 were designated cytomegalovirus-associated.

V lost 4 bases and J lost 8, with 17 bases in between. CDR1 and CDR2 (germline): SGHDN, FVKESK. This CDR3 is 14 amino acids long. With 60 Vbeta and 13 Jbeta primers, the PCR was carried out. Sequencing was performed with immunoSEQ multiplex PCR; in TCRdb, only in-frame clones are kept and a portion is missing. The repertoire holds roughly 180,000 clones, roughly 78% seen once, with roughly 13% in the top ten. This clone came up once. What it binds is not known. The sequence was obtained from a woman between 50 and 59 years old in good health and CMV-seropositive. The chain uses TRBV14 and TRBJ1-2; no clear D. Sample: PBMCs. The CDR3 protein is CASSRPRGPGGYTF. Here the CDR3 DNA reads TGTGCCAGCAGCCGACCCCGGGGTCCGGGAGGCTACACCTTC.